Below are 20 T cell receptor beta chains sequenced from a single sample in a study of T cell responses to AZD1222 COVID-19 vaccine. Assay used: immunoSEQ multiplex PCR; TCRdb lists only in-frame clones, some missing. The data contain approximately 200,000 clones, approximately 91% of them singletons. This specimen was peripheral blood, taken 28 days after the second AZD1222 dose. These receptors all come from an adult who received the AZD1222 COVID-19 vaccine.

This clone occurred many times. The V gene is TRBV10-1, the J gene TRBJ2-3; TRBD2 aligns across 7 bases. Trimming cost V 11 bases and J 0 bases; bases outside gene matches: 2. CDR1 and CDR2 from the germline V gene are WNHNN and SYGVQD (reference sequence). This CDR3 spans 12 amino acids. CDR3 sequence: CARSGSTDTQYF. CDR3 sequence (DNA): TGCGCCCGTAGCGGGAGCACAGATACGCAGTATTTT.

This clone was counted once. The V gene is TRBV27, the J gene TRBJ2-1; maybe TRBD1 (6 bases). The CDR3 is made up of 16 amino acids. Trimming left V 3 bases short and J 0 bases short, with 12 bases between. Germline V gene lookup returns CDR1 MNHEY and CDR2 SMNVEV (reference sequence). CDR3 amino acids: CASSLRTGSSYNEQFF. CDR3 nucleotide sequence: TGTGCCAGCAGTTTGCGCACAGGGAGCTCCTACAATGAGCAGTTCTTC.

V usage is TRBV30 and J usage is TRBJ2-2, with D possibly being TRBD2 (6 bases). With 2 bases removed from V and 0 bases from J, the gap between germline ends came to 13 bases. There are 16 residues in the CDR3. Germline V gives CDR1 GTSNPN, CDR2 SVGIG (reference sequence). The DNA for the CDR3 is TGTGCCTGGAGTATTGTTACGGGAGCGAACACCGGGGAGCTGTTTTTT. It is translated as CAWSIVTGANTGELFF.

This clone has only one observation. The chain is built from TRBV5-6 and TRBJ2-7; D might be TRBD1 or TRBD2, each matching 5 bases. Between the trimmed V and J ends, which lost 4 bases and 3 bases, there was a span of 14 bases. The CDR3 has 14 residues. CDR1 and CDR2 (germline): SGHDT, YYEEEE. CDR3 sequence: CASSKPGRYYEQYF. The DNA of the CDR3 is TGTGCCAGCAGCAAACCGGGACGGTACTACGAGCAGTACTTC.

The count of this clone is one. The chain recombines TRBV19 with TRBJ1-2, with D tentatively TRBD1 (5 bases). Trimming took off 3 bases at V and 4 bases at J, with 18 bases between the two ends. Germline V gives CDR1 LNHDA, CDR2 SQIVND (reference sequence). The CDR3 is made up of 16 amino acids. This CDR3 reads CASSMRDGGPSYGYTF. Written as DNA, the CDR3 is TGTGCCAGTAGTATGCGGGACGGTGGCCCCTCCTATGGCTACACCTTC.

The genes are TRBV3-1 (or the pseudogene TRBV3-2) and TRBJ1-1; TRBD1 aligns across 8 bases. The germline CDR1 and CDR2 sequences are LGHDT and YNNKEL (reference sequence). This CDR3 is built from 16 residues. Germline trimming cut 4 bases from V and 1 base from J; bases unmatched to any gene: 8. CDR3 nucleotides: TGTGCCAGCAGCCGAAAGTACGGGACAGGGAACACTGAAGCTTTCTTT. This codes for CASSRKYGTGNTEAFF.

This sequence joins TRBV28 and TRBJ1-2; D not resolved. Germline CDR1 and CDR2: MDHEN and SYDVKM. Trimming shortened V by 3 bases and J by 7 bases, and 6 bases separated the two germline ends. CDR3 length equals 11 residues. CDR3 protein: CASSFQGGYTF. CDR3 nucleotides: TGTGCCAGCAGTTTTCAAGGTGGCTACACCTTC.

CDR3 in amino acids: CASSQYGTSVSYEQYF. The DNA for the CDR3 is TGTGCCAGCAGCCAATACGGGACTAGCGTATCCTACGAGCAGTACTTC. This chain joins TRBV11-3 and TRBJ2-7; 10 bases match TRBD2. The germline V gene has CDR1 SGHNT and CDR2 YENEEA. This CDR3 is built from 16 residues. The J segment lost 1 base and the V segment lost 5 bases, leaving 8 bases of the junction unmatched.

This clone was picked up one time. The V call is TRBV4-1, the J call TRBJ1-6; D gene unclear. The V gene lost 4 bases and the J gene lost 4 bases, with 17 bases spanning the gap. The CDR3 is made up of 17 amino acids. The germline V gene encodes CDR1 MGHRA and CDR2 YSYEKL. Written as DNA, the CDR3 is TGCGCCAGCAGCCGGTCCCTGGCGGACGGTTATAATTCACCCCTCCACTTT. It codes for CASSRSLADGYNSPLHF.

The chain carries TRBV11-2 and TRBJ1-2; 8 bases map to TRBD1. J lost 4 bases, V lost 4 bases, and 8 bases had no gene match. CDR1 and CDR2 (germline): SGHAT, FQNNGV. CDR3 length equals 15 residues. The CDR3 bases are TGTGCCAGCAGCTCAAGGACAGGGATGGTCTATGGCTACACCTTC. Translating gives CASSSRTGMVYGYTF.

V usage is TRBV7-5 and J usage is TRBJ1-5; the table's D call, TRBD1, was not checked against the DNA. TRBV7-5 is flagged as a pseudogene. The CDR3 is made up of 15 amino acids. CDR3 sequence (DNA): TGTGCCAGCGACAGGGGAGGAGGTGAAATTCAGCCCCAGCATTTT. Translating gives CASDRGGGEIQPQHF.

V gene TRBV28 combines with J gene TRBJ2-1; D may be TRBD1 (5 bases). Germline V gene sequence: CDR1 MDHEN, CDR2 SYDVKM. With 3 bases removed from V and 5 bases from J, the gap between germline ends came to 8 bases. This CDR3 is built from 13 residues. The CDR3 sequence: CASSLVGDNEQFF. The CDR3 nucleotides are TGTGCCAGCAGTTTGGTAGGGGACAATGAGCAGTTCTTC. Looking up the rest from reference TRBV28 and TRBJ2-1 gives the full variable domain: DVKVTQSSRYLVKRTGEKVFLECVQDMDHENMFWYRQDPGLGLRLIYFSYDVKMKEKGDIPEGYSVSREKKERFSLILESASTNQTSMYLCASSLVGDNEQFFGPGTRLTVL.

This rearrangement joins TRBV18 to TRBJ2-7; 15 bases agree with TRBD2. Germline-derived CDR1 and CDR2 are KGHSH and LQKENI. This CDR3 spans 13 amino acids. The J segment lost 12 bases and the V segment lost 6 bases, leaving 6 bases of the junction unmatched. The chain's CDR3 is CASSPGTSGRRYF. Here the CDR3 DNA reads TGTGCCAGCTCGCCCGGGACTAGCGGGAGGAGGTACTTC.

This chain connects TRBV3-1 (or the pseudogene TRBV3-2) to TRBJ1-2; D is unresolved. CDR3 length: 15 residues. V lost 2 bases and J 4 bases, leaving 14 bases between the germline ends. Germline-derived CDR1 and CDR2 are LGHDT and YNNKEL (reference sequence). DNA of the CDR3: TGTGCCAGCAGCCAACAGTTGTCCGACGGCTATGGCTACACCTTC. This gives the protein CASSQQLSDGYGYTF.

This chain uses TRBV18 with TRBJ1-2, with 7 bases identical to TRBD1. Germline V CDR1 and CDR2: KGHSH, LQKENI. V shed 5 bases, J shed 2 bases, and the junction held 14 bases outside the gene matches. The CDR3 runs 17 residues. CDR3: CASSILTGTAMNYGYTF. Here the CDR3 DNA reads TGTGCCAGCTCAATATTAACCGGGACAGCGATGAACTATGGCTACACCTTC.

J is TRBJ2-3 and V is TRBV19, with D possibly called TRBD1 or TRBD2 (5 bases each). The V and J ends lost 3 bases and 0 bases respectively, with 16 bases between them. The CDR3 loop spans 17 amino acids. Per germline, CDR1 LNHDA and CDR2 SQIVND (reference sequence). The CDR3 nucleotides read TGTGCCAGTAGTATCTCCTCTCTCGAGGGGAGCACAGATACGCAGTATTTT. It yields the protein CASSISSLEGSTDTQYF.

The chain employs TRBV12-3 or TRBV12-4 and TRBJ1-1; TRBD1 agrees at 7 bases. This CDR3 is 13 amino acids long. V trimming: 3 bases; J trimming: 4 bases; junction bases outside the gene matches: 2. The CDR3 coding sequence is TGTGCCAGCAGTTTGGGACAGCTCACTGAAGCTTTCTTT. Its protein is CASSLGQLTEAFF.

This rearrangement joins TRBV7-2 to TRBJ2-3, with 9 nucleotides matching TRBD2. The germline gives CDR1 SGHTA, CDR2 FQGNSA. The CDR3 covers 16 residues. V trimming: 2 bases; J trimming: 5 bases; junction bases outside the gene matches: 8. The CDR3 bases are TGTGCCAGCAGCTTATCTGGCGGGAGGGCCATAGATACGCAGTATTTT. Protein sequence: CASSLSGGRAIDTQYF. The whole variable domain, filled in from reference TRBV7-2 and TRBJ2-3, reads GAGVSQSPSNKVTEKGKDVELRCDPISGHTALYWYRQSLGQGLEFLIYFQGNSAPDKSGLPSDRFSAERTGGSVSTLTIQRTQQEDSAVYLCASSLSGGRAIDTQYFGPGTRLTVL.

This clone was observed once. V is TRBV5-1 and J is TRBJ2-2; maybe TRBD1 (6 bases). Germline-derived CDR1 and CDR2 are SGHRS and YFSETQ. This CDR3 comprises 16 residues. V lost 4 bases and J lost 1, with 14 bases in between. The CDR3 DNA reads TGCGCCAGCAGCCTTGGGGGCGGGCGGAACACCGGGGAGCTGTTTTTT. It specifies CASSLGGGRNTGELFF.

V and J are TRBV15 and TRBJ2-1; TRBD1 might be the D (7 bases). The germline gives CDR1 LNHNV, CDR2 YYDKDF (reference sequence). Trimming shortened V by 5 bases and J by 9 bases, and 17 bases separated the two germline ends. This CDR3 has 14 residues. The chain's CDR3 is CATSLHQQGGEQFF. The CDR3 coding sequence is TGTGCCACCAGCCTGCATCAGCAGGGGGGTGAGCAGTTCTTC.